These 32 T cell receptor beta chains were all obtained from the same sample, sequenced in a study of cytomegalovirus exposure and HLA in healthy donors. The primer mix had 60 Vbeta and 13 Jbeta primers. Profiling relied on immunoSEQ multiplex PCR, and the TCRdb table lists in-frame clones only, not all of them. The table includes approximately 100,000 clones, about 70% detected once. The sequencing sample was made of PBMCs. The receptors originated from a human donor in good health.

This clone was seen more than once but under ten times. This chain links TRBV18 with TRBJ1-2, with 8 bases matching TRBD1. Germline-derived CDR1 and CDR2 are KGHSH and LQKENI. Trimming at V came to 3 bases and at J to 1 base, leaving 4 bases not matched to a gene. The CDR3 totals 15 residues. For the CDR3, the DNA is TGTGCCAGCTCACCGACAGGGGACCTTAACTATGGCTACACCTTC. It translates to CASSPTGDLNYGYTF.

This rearrangement joins TRBV6-1 to TRBJ1-6, with a weak D call TRBD1 (5 bases). The CDR3 loop spans 12 amino acids. V dropped 5 bases and J dropped 6 bases, with 5 bases sitting between them. The germline V gene has CDR1 MNHNS and CDR2 SASEGT. Here the CDR3 DNA reads TGTGCCAGCAGTCAGGGTAATTCACCCCTCCACTTT. Protein sequence: CASSQGNSPLHF.

This clone has only a few counts. The CDR3 DNA follows: TGTGCCAGCAGCCCAACCCCACAGAATACTGAAGCTTTCTTT. Translated, it gives CASSPTPQNTEAFF. The V gene is TRBV7-9, the J gene TRBJ1-1; D unclear. V lost 5 bases, J lost 5 bases, and 15 bases lay in between. This CDR3 has 14 amino acids. Germline V gives CDR1 SEHNR, CDR2 FQNEAQ (reference sequence). Full variable domain (outside the CDR3, taken from reference TRBV7-9 and TRBJ1-1): DTGVSQNPRHKITKRGQNVTFRCDPISEHNRLYWYRQTLGQGPEFLTYFQNEAQLEKSRLLSDRFSAERPKGSFSTLEIQRTEQGDSAMYLCASSPTPQNTEAFFGQGTRLTVV.

This clone was detected once. J is TRBJ2-1 and V is TRBV13; 7 bases align to TRBD2. The CDR3 is 15 amino acids. Trimming removed 7 bases from V and 3 bases from J; junction bases left unmatched: 9. Germline CDR1 is PRHDT and CDR2 is FYEKMQ (reference sequence). This chain's CDR3 is CASTKGRGIYNEQFF. As DNA, the CDR3 is TGTGCCAGCACCAAAGGGAGGGGAATCTACAATGAGCAGTTCTTC.

The chain links TRBV5-1 to TRBJ2-3; D is possibly TRBD1 (6 bases). V dropped 1 base and J dropped 4 bases, with 16 bases sitting between them. The CDR3 sequence is 16 residues long. CDR1 is SGHRS and CDR2 is YFSETQ in the germline V gene. The CDR3 DNA reads as TGCGCCAGCAGCTTGAGTTCGCCAGGGGTTTCAGATACGCAGTATTTT. Its translation is CASSLSSPGVSDTQYF.

The CDR3 nucleotides read TGCGCCAGCAGCTTGGGGACAGGGAGTTTTCAGCCCCAGCATTTT. Its protein is CASSLGTGSFQPQHF. The rearrangement joins TRBV5-1 to TRBJ1-5; 8 bases are shared with TRBD1. The V gene's germline CDR1 is SGHRS and CDR2 YFSETQ. This CDR3 region has 15 residues. The V gene end was trimmed by 0 bases and the J gene end by 6 bases; junction bases not matched to a gene: 5. The whole variable domain, filled in from reference TRBV5-1 and TRBJ1-5, reads KAGVTQTPRYLIKTRGQQVTLSCSPISGHRSVSWYQQTPGQGLQFLFEYFSETQRNKGNFPGRFSGRQFSNSRSEMNVSTLELGDSALYLCASSLGTGSFQPQHFGDGTRLSIL.

The chain joins TRBV5-4 to TRBJ2-5; D is possibly TRBD1 (5 bases). Germline V gene data show CDR1 as SGHNT and CDR2 as YYREEE (reference sequence). This CDR3 spans 14 amino acids. Trimming took 1 base from V and 2 from J, leaving 9 bases between them. CDR3 in DNA: TGTGCCAGCAGCTTGTCGGCAGGGCAAGAGACCCAGTACTTC. Translating gives CASSLSAGQETQYF.

This rearrangement joins TRBV18 to TRBJ1-1, with D perhaps TRBD1 (5 bases). V dropped 0 bases and J dropped 6 bases, with 11 bases sitting between them. Germline V gene lookup returns CDR1 KGHSH and CDR2 LQKENI. The CDR3 totals 14 residues. The chain's CDR3 is CASSPPYRSAEAFF. The CDR3 region has the DNA TGTGCCAGCTCACCACCGTACAGGAGTGCTGAAGCTTTCTTT. Looking up the rest from reference TRBV18 and TRBJ1-1 gives the full variable domain: NAGVMQNPRHLVRRRGQEARLRCSPMKGHSHVYWYRQLPEEGLKFMVYLQKENIIDESGMPKERFSAEFPKEGPSILRIQQVVRGDSAAYFCASSPPYRSAEAFFGQGTRLTVV.

The chain links TRBV7-2 to TRBJ2-7; a possible D gene is TRBD1 (5 bases). This CDR3 has 14 residues. Germline V gene sequence: CDR1 SGHTA, CDR2 FQGNSA. The V gene lost 0 bases and the J gene lost 2 bases, with 8 bases spanning the gap. CDR3 sequence: CASSLAWGTYEQYF. The DNA of the CDR3 is TGTGCCAGCAGCTTAGCGTGGGGCACCTACGAGCAGTACTTC.

The V call is TRBV29-1, the J call TRBJ2-2; tentative D call: TRBD1 (5 bases). CDR1 is SQVTM, CDR2 ANQGSEA, per germline. The ends were cut back, 7 bases at V and 0 bases at J, with 12 bases in the middle. The CDR3 extends over 14 amino acids. As DNA, the CDR3 is TGCAGCGGATCGGCAGGGACGAACACCGGGGAGCTGTTTTTT. It is translated as CSGSAGTNTGELFF.

The rearrangement uses TRBV11-2 and TRBJ2-7, with D possibly TRBD1 on 6 matching bases. With 3 bases removed from V and 1 base from J, the gap between germline ends came to 16 bases. Germline V gene sequence: CDR1 SGHAT, CDR2 FQNNGV. The length of the CDR3 is 16 residues. The CDR3, as DNA: TGTGCCAGCAGCTTTGGGTGGGGGCTTCGATCCTACGAGCAGTACTTC. Its protein is CASSFGWGLRSYEQYF.

V and J are TRBV5-1 and TRBJ1-2, with D perhaps TRBD1 (6 bases). V lost 4 bases and J lost 5, with 15 bases in between. This CDR3 has 14 amino acids. Germline V CDR1 and CDR2: SGHRS, YFSETQ. This CDR3 is CASSPSGGQYGYTF. CDR3 sequence (DNA): TGCGCCAGCAGCCCCTCGGGTGGACAGTATGGCTACACCTTC. Full variable domain (rest looked up from reference TRBV5-1 and TRBJ1-2): KAGVTQTPRYLIKTRGQQVTLSCSPISGHRSVSWYQQTPGQGLQFLFEYFSETQRNKGNFPGRFSGRQFSNSRSEMNVSTLELGDSALYLCASSPSGGQYGYTFGSGTRLTVV.

The chain employs TRBV19 and TRBJ1-5; 7 bases match TRBD1. This CDR3 is built from 19 residues. Germline CDR1 LNHDA, CDR2 SQIVND (reference sequence). The trim removed 1 base at V and 0 bases at J, leaving 12 bases unmatched. In nucleotides, the CDR3 is TGTGCCAGTAGTATAGTAAGGGCAGGGGGTCCCAATAGCAATCAGCCCCAGCATTTT. This sequence encodes CASSIVRAGGPNSNQPQHF. Full variable domain (rest looked up from reference TRBV19 and TRBJ1-5): DGGITQSPKYLFRKEGQNVTLSCEQNLNHDAMYWYRQDPGQGLRLIYYSQIVNDFQKGDIAEGYSVSREKKESFPLTVTSAQKNPTAFYLCASSIVRAGGPNSNQPQHFGDGTRLSIL.

V and J are TRBV9 and TRBJ2-2, with TRBD1 matching over 8 bases. CDR3 length: 14 amino acids. V was pared by 3 bases and J by 6 bases, with 4 bases of the junction left unmatched. Per the germline V gene, CDR1 is SGDLS and CDR2 is YYNGEE. The CDR3 DNA reads as TGTGCCAGCAGCGCGGACAGGGTGGCCGGGGAGCTGTTTTTT. The encoded protein is CASSADRVAGELFF.

This sequence joins TRBV19 and TRBJ2-3; maybe TRBD2 (7 bases). The V end was cut by 7 bases, the J end by 1 base, with 18 bases between. CDR3 length: 16 amino acids. Germline V gene data show CDR1 as LNHDA and CDR2 as SQIVND (reference sequence). The CDR3 region is CASTLAGAVRTDTQYF. The CDR3 coding sequence is TGTGCCAGTACCCTGGCGGGGGCTGTTCGCACAGATACGCAGTATTTT. Full variable domain (rest looked up from reference TRBV19 and TRBJ2-3): DGGITQSPKYLFRKEGQNVTLSCEQNLNHDAMYWYRQDPGQGLRLIYYSQIVNDFQKGDIAEGYSVSREKKESFPLTVTSAQKNPTAFYLCASTLAGAVRTDTQYFGPGTRLTVL.

The rearrangement joins TRBV5-1 to TRBJ1-4; tentative D call: TRBD1 (5 bases). V shed 3 bases and J shed 5 bases, with 14 bases lying between them. The germline V gene encodes CDR1 SGHRS and CDR2 YFSETQ. The CDR3 loop spans 15 amino acids. The CDR3 sequence: CASSWDGANNEKLFF. In DNA, the CDR3 is TGCGCCAGCAGCTGGGATGGGGCAAACAATGAAAAACTGTTTTTT.

Comment on this clone: Different DNA sequences within this sample yield the same CDR3. The rearrangement links TRBV7-9 to TRBJ2-2; D is uncertain. Trimming took off 1 base at V and 8 bases at J, with 8 bases between the two ends. Germline CDR1 reads SEHNR; CDR2 reads FQNEAQ (reference sequence). The CDR3 sequence is 13 residues long. The CDR3 nucleotides read TGTGCCAGCAGCTTAGTCGCAGTTGGGGAGCTGTTTTTT. Translating gives CASSLVAVGELFF.

The chain is built from TRBV5-1 and TRBJ2-1; tentatively, D is TRBD1 (6 bases). The CDR3 extends over 16 amino acids. Germline CDR1 SGHRS, CDR2 YFSETQ. The V and J ends lost 4 bases and 2 bases respectively, with 16 bases between them. CDR3 coding DNA: TGCGCCAGCAGCCTTGACAGGTCAGGTACCTACAATGAGCAGTTCTTC. Protein: CASSLDRSGTYNEQFF.

In this sample, this clone turned up once. The CDR3 sequence: CASSERQLNTEAFF. The CDR3 region has the DNA TGCGCCAGCAGTGAGCGTCAGTTGAACACTGAAGCTTTCTTT. The chain links TRBV10-2 to TRBJ1-1, with D unresolved. The germline V and J ends were trimmed by 2 bases and 0 bases, with 7 bases remaining between them. Looked up from germline, CDR1 is WSHSY and CDR2 is SAAADI. This CDR3 has 14 amino acids.

This chain links TRBV5-6 with TRBJ1-1; D possibly corresponds to TRBD1 (5 bases). The CDR3 is 14 amino acids. Germline assignment: CDR1 SGHDT and CDR2 YYEEEE. V dropped 4 bases and J dropped 2 bases, with 12 bases sitting between them. This CDR3 reads CASSTSGGNTEAFF. The CDR3 bases are TGTGCCAGCAGCACTTCCGGGGGAAACACTGAAGCTTTCTTT. Full variable domain (missing parts from reference TRBV5-6 and TRBJ1-1): DAGVTQSPTHLIKTRGQQVTLRCSPKSGHDTVSWYQQALGQGPQFIFQYYEEEERQRGNFPDRFSGHQFPNYSSELNVNALLLGDSALYLCASSTSGGNTEAFFGQGTRLTVV.

This chain connects TRBV18 to TRBJ1-2, with 9 bases aligning to TRBD1. Germline CDR1 and CDR2: KGHSH and LQKENI. The V gene end was trimmed by 5 bases and the J gene end by 5 bases; junction bases not matched to a gene: 12. This CDR3 region has 16 residues. The CDR3: CASSKTRTGEEYGYTF. In nucleotides, the CDR3 is TGTGCCAGCTCAAAAACTCGGACAGGGGAGGAGTATGGCTACACCTTC.

This rearrangement joins TRBV30 to TRBJ2-5, with D perhaps matching TRBD2 (5 bases). V dropped 8 bases and J dropped 0 bases, with 7 bases sitting between them. Looked up from germline, CDR1 is GTSNPN and CDR2 is SVGIG (reference sequence). The CDR3 length is 11 residues. The CDR3 loop reads CARADQETQYF. The CDR3 nucleotides are TGTGCCCGAGCGGACCAAGAGACCCAGTACTTC.

The chain is built from TRBV5-1 and TRBJ2-3, with 9 bases fitting TRBD2. There are 15 residues in the CDR3. V trimming: 0 bases; J trimming: 4 bases; junction bases outside the gene matches: 3. The germline V gene has CDR1 SGHRS and CDR2 YFSETQ. The CDR3 reads CASSLDGGRADTQYF. CDR3 DNA: TGCGCCAGCAGCTTGGACGGCGGGAGGGCAGATACGCAGTATTTT.

The chain joins TRBV5-1 to TRBJ1-6; D ambiguous. This CDR3 is built from 13 residues. The V end was cut by 0 bases, the J end by 8 bases, with 6 bases between. The germline V gene encodes CDR1 SGHRS and CDR2 YFSETQ. The CDR3 sequence: CASSLGSDSPLHF. The DNA for the CDR3 is TGCGCCAGCAGCTTGGGTTCGGATTCACCCCTCCACTTT. The full variable domain, with the rest looked up from reference TRBV5-1 and TRBJ1-6, is KAGVTQTPRYLIKTRGQQVTLSCSPISGHRSVSWYQQTPGQGLQFLFEYFSETQRNKGNFPGRFSGRQFSNSRSEMNVSTLELGDSALYLCASSLGSDSPLHFGNGTRLTVT.

The chain has TRBV9 and TRBJ1-1, with 7 bases that match TRBD1. Germline trimming cut 3 bases from V and 0 bases from J; bases unmatched to any gene: 2. The CDR3 extends over 14 amino acids. CDR1 is SGDLS and CDR2 is YYNGEE in the germline V gene. CDR3 DNA: TGTGCCAGCAGCGCCGGACAGGTGAACACTGAAGCTTTCTTT. Amino acids: CASSAGQVNTEAFF.

This clone occurred a few times. The chain couples TRBV5-1 to TRBJ1-1, with 10 bases matching TRBD1. V trimming: 4 bases; J trimming: 11 bases; junction bases outside the gene matches: 11. CDR3 length equals 14 residues. The germline gives CDR1 SGHRS, CDR2 YFSETQ. DNA of the CDR3: TGCGCCAGCAGCCCCACTGACAGGGGGCGCCGTGCTTTCTTT. Its protein product is CASSPTDRGRRAFF.

The V call is TRBV18, the J call TRBJ1-4, with D possibly TRBD1 on 5 matching bases. The CDR3 consists of 16 residues. Germline V gene data show CDR1 as KGHSH and CDR2 as LQKENI. Trimming took off 4 bases at V and 8 bases at J, with 20 bases between the two ends. CDR3 in DNA: TGTGCCAGCTCACTCGCAACCGGGACTTTTGGGGAAAAACTGTTTTTT. Its protein product is CASSLATGTFGEKLFF.

The rearrangement joins TRBV29-1 to TRBJ2-3; 7 nucleotides align to TRBD2. CDR3 length equals 16 residues. The ends lost 2 bases at V and 0 bases at J; junction bases unmatched: 8. CDR1 and CDR2 (germline): SQVTM, ANQGSEA. CDR3 nucleotide sequence: TGCAGCGTTGAACCTCCTACTAGCGTTAGCACAGATACGCAGTATTTT. Its protein product is CSVEPPTSVSTDTQYF.

The chain has TRBV6-4 and TRBJ1-2; weak D call: TRBD1 (5 bases). The germline gives CDR1 MRHNA, CDR2 SNTAGT. There are 14 residues in the CDR3. Deletions cut 7 bases from V and 4 bases from J, with 16 bases between. CDR3 nucleotides: TGTGCCAGCAAGGAGACAGTATTGGGCTATGGCTACACCTTC. Encoded protein: CASKETVLGYGYTF.

The rearrangement uses TRBV7-9 and TRBJ1-1, with 9 positions matching TRBD1. The CDR3 consists of 15 residues. Germline V gene data show CDR1 as SEHNR and CDR2 as FQNEAQ (reference sequence). Losses at the gene ends were 5 bases for V and 5 bases for J; bases not matched to a gene: 9. CDR3 protein: CASSPPGTGNTEAFF. As DNA, the CDR3 is TGTGCCAGCAGCCCACCCGGGACAGGGAATACTGAAGCTTTCTTT.

This clone was seen more than once but under ten times. V usage is TRBV28 and J usage is TRBJ2-5, with a weak D call TRBD2 (9 bases). Per the germline V gene, CDR1 is MDHEN and CDR2 is SYDVKM. V lost 6 bases and J lost 3, with 17 bases in between. The CDR3 sequence is 15 residues long. This CDR3 reads CASRTGASGKETQYF. In DNA form, the CDR3 reads TGTGCCAGCAGGACAGGGGCTAGCGGGAAAGAGACCCAGTACTTC. The full variable domain, rest sourced from reference TRBV28 and TRBJ2-5, is DVKVTQSSRYLVKRTGEKVFLECVQDMDHENMFWYRQDPGLGLRLIYFSYDVKMKEKGDIPEGYSVSREKKERFSLILESASTNQTSMYLCASRTGASGKETQYFGPGTRLLVL.

The chain employs TRBV28 and TRBJ2-3, with TRBD2 matching over 7 bases. Germline V gene data show CDR1 as MDHEN and CDR2 as SYDVKM. J lost 4 bases, V lost 1 base, and 5 bases had no gene match. This CDR3 region has 15 residues. CDR3 residues: CASSLSGGSADTQYF. The CDR3 nucleotides are TGTGCCAGCAGTTTATCTGGCGGGAGTGCAGATACGCAGTATTTT.